This TCR beta chain derives from a study of T cell repertoires in cytomegalovirus infection. Whole-study context: Public TCR beta signatures were indicative of both CMV infection and a matching HLA type. Study outcomes and limitations: Cumulative public TCR beta family frequency identified CMV carriers with the relevant HLA. The ex vivo response was dominated by HLA-C-restricted CMV-specific TCR beta clonotypes.

In regard to this clonotype: The antigen is undetermined.

TCRdb re-called the reads with MiXCR, one entry per CDR3 protein. Here the sample spans about 180,000 distinct CDR3 sequences, approximately 14% being singletons. Trimming took 3 bases from V and 1 from J; bases not matched to a gene: 3. The CDR3 runs to 15 residues. The germline CDR1 and CDR2 sequences are GTSNPN and SVGIG (reference sequence). Specimen: PBMCs. V is TRBV30 and J is TRBJ2-2; TRBD1 matches at 9 bases. The source is a human donor in good health (CMV status not recorded). Some clones in this sample may be carry-over from other donors' samples. CDR3: CAWRHRGLNTGELFF. Here the CDR3 DNA reads TGTGCCTGGAGGCACAGGGGGCTGAACACCGGGGAGCTGTTTTTT. The variable domain in full, with the rest retrieved from reference TRBV30 and TRBJ2-2, is SQTIHQWPATLVQPVGSPLSLECTVEGTSNPNLYWYRQAAGRGLQLLFYSVGIGQISSEVPQNLSASRPQDRQFILSSKKLLLSDSGFYLCAWRHRGLNTGELFFGEGSRLTVL.